The 19 T cell receptor beta chains below all came from one sample that was sequenced in a study of blood T cell repertoires in COVID-19. Clones were sequenced by immunoSEQ multiplex PCR, and TCRdb holds only the in-frame ones, with some missing. Among roughly 170,000 clones, around nine tenths were seen once, and the ten largest hold 2.5% to 3.5%. Sequences were obtained from peripheral blood. These receptor sequences come from a man in his forties with active or convalescent COVID-19.

This chain connects TRBV28 to TRBJ2-3, with D possibly TRBD1 on 6 matching bases. The V and J ends lost 5 bases and 1 base respectively, with 13 bases between them. This CDR3 spans 15 amino acids. Per germline, CDR1 MDHEN and CDR2 SYDVKM. The CDR3 region has the DNA TGTGCCAGCAGTGCCCAACAGGGAGGCACAGATACGCAGTATTTT. This translates into CASSAQQGGTDTQYF.

The chain has TRBV4-1 and TRBJ1-6; D possibly corresponds to TRBD1 (5 bases). The CDR3 covers 15 residues. V was trimmed by 4 bases and J by 5 bases, leaving 12 bases between them. CDR1 is MGHRA, CDR2 YSYEKL, per germline. CDR3 protein: CASSRGDPNNSPLHF. CDR3 bases: TGCGCCAGCAGCCGCGGGGACCCAAATAATTCACCCCTCCACTTT.

V is TRBV5-4 and J is TRBJ1-1; D is unclear. CDR3 length: 17 residues. V was shortened by 1 base and J by 7 bases, with 23 bases between the two germline ends. Germline V gene lookup returns CDR1 SGHNT and CDR2 YYREEE (reference sequence). The CDR3 bases are TGTGCCAGCAGCTTGAGAGCCAGTACCTTTCGAGGAAGTGAAGCTTTCTTT. Protein sequence: CASSLRASTFRGSEAFF.

This chain uses TRBV15 with TRBJ1-4; no reliable D call. The CDR3 runs to 16 residues. Trimming removed 0 bases from V and 7 bases from J, with 15 bases in between. The germline CDR1 and CDR2 sequences are LNHNV and YYDKDF (reference sequence). The CDR3 loop reads CATSRDRGGWGEKLFF. The CDR3 DNA is TGTGCCACCAGCAGAGATCGGGGAGGTTGGGGTGAAAAACTGTTTTTT.

V is TRBV19 and J is TRBJ1-2, with TRBD1 as a possible D gene (6 bases). This CDR3 is built from 15 residues. V was shortened by 4 bases and J by 4 bases, with 16 bases between the two germline ends. Per the germline V gene, CDR1 is LNHDA and CDR2 is SQIVND (reference sequence). The CDR3 bases are TGTGCCAGTAGTAAAAGCTCAGGGGAGTTCTATGGCTACACCTTC. It codes for CASSKSSGEFYGYTF.

This chain links TRBV2 with TRBJ1-2; a possible D gene is TRBD1 (5 bases). Germline V gene lookup returns CDR1 SNHLY and CDR2 FYNNEI. The CDR3 covers 12 residues. V lost 4 bases, J lost 4 bases, and 7 bases lay in between. In nucleotides, the CDR3 is TGTGCCAGCAGTGGACAGCGCTATGGCTACACCTTC. It yields the protein CASSGQRYGYTF.

The chain is built from TRBV7-2 and TRBJ2-3; D is perhaps TRBD2 (5 bases). The germline gives CDR1 SGHTA, CDR2 FQGNSA. V was clipped by 1 base and J by 10 bases, with 18 bases between them. This CDR3 comprises 15 residues. The CDR3 here is CASSLGLAEADPQYF. In nucleotides, the CDR3 is TGTGCCAGCAGCTTAGGGCTAGCCGAGGCCGATCCGCAGTATTTT.

In this sample, this clone turned up a few times. This chain links TRBV5-6 with TRBJ2-7, with 9 bases aligning to TRBD1. Germline loops: CDR1 SGHDT, CDR2 YYEEEE. The V and J ends lost 4 bases and 7 bases, in that order; junction bases with no gene match: 9. The CDR3 runs 14 residues. The CDR3 here is CASSPGQGVGEQYF. The CDR3 coding sequence is TGTGCCAGCAGCCCGGGACAGGGTGTCGGGGAGCAGTACTTC.

V usage is TRBV18 and J usage is TRBJ1-3; 10 bases line up with TRBD1. Germline CDR1 is KGHSH and CDR2 is LQKENI. The CDR3 runs to 14 residues. V lost 3 bases, J lost 5 bases, and 1 base stayed unmatched. The CDR3 nucleotides are TGTGCCAGCTCACCGGGACAGGGGAGAAACACCATATATTTT. Translated: CASSPGQGRNTIYF.

This chain uses TRBV7-9 with TRBJ1-4; D unresolved. Germline V CDR1 and CDR2: SEHNR, FQNEAQ (reference sequence). Trimming shortened V by 0 bases and J by 4 bases, and 6 bases separated the two germline ends. The CDR3 has 14 amino acids. The CDR3, as DNA: TGTGCCAGCAGCTTAGCAGAGATTAATGAAAAACTGTTTTTT. Protein sequence: CASSLAEINEKLFF.

This clone was picked up one time. The chain carries TRBV28 and TRBJ1-2, with D uncertain. CDR1 is MDHEN and CDR2 is SYDVKM in the germline V gene. The CDR3 has 13 amino acids. Trimming removed 7 bases from V and 2 bases from J, with 11 bases in between. CDR3 in DNA: TGTGCCAGCAATCGGGAGGGAAACTATGGCTACACCTTC. Residues: CASNREGNYGYTF.

The J gene is TRBJ1-5, the V gene TRBV19, with D tentatively TRBD1 (5 bases). Germline values: CDR1 LNHDA, CDR2 SQIVND (reference sequence). CDR3 length: 13 residues. Trimming removed 7 bases from V and 5 bases from J, with 12 bases in between. This chain's CDR3 is CASTADRHQPQHF. CDR3 DNA sequence: TGTGCCAGTACCGCAGACAGACATCAGCCCCAGCATTTT.

The chain uses TRBV27 and TRBJ1-5, with 8 bases lining up with TRBD1. This CDR3 is built from 14 residues. Germline values: CDR1 MNHEY, CDR2 SMNVEV (reference sequence). V trimming: 5 bases; J trimming: 7 bases; junction bases outside the gene matches: 7. For the CDR3, the DNA is TGTGCCAGCAGTCCAGGGGGCGCGAAACAGCCCCAGCATTTT. It yields the protein CASSPGGAKQPQHF.

This chain uses TRBV11-3 with TRBJ2-5, with D tentatively TRBD1 (6 bases). Germline V gene data show CDR1 as SGHNT and CDR2 as YENEEA. The V gene lost 1 base and the J gene lost 5 bases, with 11 bases spanning the gap. This CDR3 region has 14 residues. The chain's CDR3 is CASSLAGVLETQYF. CDR3 bases: TGTGCCAGCAGCTTAGCAGGGGTTCTGGAGACCCAGTACTTC.

The chain is built from TRBV5-1 and TRBJ1-4, with TRBD1 matching 10 bases. This CDR3 has 19 amino acids. Germline V CDR1 and CDR2: SGHRS, YFSETQ. V shed 4 bases and J 0 bases; nucleotides not matched to a gene: 12. The DNA of the CDR3 is TGCGCCAGCAGCAACCCGGACAGGGGGACGTTTGCAACTAATGAAAAACTGTTTTTT. This codes for CASSNPDRGTFATNEKLFF.

This CDR3 is CASSTSGQNNSPLHF. CDR3 in DNA: TGTGCCAGCAGCACGTCGGGACAGAATAATTCACCCCTCCACTTT. The chain links TRBV7-6 to TRBJ1-6; 7 nucleotides line up with TRBD1. Germline CDR1 and CDR2: SGHVS and FNYEAQ. CDR3 length: 15 amino acids. V shed 5 bases, J shed 5 bases, and the junction held 6 bases outside the gene matches.

The chain combines TRBV19 with TRBJ2-7, with TRBD2 as a possible D gene (6 bases). Germline V gene sequence: CDR1 LNHDA, CDR2 SQIVND (reference sequence). This CDR3 contains 14 residues. Trimming removed 4 bases at V and 3 bases at J, with 13 bases between. The CDR3 reads CASSKGLASYEQYF. The CDR3 region has the DNA TGTGCCAGTAGTAAGGGCCTAGCGAGCTACGAGCAGTACTTC.

The J gene is TRBJ1-1, the V gene TRBV29-1; D unclear. CDR3 length: 16 amino acids. Trimming shortened V by 3 bases and J by 4 bases, and 21 bases separated the two germline ends. Germline values: CDR1 SQVTM, CDR2 ANQGSEA. The CDR3 DNA follows: TGCAGCGTTGATGTTCGATTGAGAGGGTCGGGCACTGAAGCTTTCTTT. This translates into CSVDVRLRGSGTEAFF.

This clone was observed once. The chain couples TRBV28 to TRBJ1-4, with TRBD1 as a possible D gene (6 bases). Per germline, CDR1 MDHEN and CDR2 SYDVKM. The CDR3 contains 14 residues. Trimming took 4 bases from V and 2 from J, leaving 8 bases between them. CDR3 loop: CASSSTGTNEKLFF. The CDR3 DNA is TGTGCCAGCAGTTCAACAGGGACTAATGAAAAACTGTTTTTT. The variable domain in full, completed from reference TRBV28 and TRBJ1-4, reads DVKVTQSSRYLVKRTGEKVFLECVQDMDHENMFWYRQDPGLGLRLIYFSYDVKMKEKGDIPEGYSVSREKKERFSLILESASTNQTSMYLCASSSTGTNEKLFFGSGTQLSVL.